The present TCR beta chain was sequenced within a study of blood T cell repertoires in COVID-19. The data were produced by immunoSEQ multiplex PCR, yet TCRdb's version contains in-frame clones alone and is incomplete. Here the sample spans over 200,000 clones, 91% being singletons. This CDR3 comprises 16 residues. The V end was cut by 1 base, the J end by 0 bases, with 12 bases between. CDR1 is MDHEN, CDR2 SYDVKM, per germline. V and J are TRBV28 and TRBJ1-2; the D gene is possibly TRBD1 (6 bases). The sample comprised peripheral blood. The sequence came from a person between 18 and 30 years old with COVID-19, enrolled during active disease. The CDR3 bases are TGTGCCAGCAGTTTATCCGTCCGGGACACTAACTATGGCTACACCTTC. Amino acid sequence: CASSLSVRDTNYGYTF.